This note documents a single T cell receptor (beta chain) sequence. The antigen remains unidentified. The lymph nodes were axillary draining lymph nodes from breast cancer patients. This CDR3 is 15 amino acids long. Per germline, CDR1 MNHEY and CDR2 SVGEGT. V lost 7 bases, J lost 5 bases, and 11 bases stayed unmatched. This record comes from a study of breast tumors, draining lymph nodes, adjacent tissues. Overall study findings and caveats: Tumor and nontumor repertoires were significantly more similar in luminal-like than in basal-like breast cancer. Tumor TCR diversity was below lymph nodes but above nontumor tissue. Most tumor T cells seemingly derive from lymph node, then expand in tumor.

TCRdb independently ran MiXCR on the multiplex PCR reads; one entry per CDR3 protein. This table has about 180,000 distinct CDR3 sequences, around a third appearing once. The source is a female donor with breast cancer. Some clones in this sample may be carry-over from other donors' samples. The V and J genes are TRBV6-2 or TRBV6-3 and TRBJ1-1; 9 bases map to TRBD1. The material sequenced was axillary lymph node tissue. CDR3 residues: CASTEDGTGWTEAFF. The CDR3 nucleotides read TGTGCCAGCACTGAAGATGGGACAGGGTGGACTGAAGCTTTCTTT.